This TCR beta chain emerged from a study of human T cells and chemical hapten exposure. About the study: Patients, mostly women, had alopecia areata, alopecia totalis or alopecia universalis.

One entry per CDR3 protein results from TCRdb running MiXCR on the RACE reads. The sample yields some 120,000 distinct CDR3 sequences, roughly 12% seen once. Time point specified: patch test 1, 2 weeks after DPC sensitization. Treatment reported: therapeutic diphenylcyclopropenone sensitization with weekly scalp DPC. Prior to each patch test being applied, blood was drawn. Donors, patients with alopecia ranging from 18 to 70 years old and judged suitable for DPC, provided samples. In its sample, this clonotype was seen many times. Its specificity is not known. General study points: Large CDR3 similarity clusters arose significantly more often from expanded TCRs than from controls.

The CDR3 sequence is 13 residues long. V was shortened by 5 bases and J by 7 bases, with 14 bases between the two germline ends. CDR1 is SGHTA and CDR2 is FQGNSA in the germline V gene. Specimen: whole blood, collected in connection with sensitization to the hapten diphenylcyclopropenone (DPC). This sequence joins TRBV7-2 and TRBJ2-5, with D possibly being TRBD1 or TRBD2 (5 bases each). The clonotype originates from a woman between 50 and 59 years old with alopecia areata. Some clones in this sample may be carry-over from other donors' samples. The CDR3 is CASSPDGARTQYF. Here the CDR3 DNA reads TGTGCCAGCAGCCCCGACGGGGCAAGGACCCAGTACTTC.